A single count supports the clone carrying this T cell receptor beta chain. Unmatched junction bases numbered 6, after V lost 4 bases and J lost 0 bases. CDR1 is SGHRS and CDR2 is YFSETQ in the germline V gene. This CDR3 comprises 15 residues. This sample is drawn from a study of blood T cell repertoires in COVID-19. Some clones are missing from TCRdb's copy, which holds only in-frame ones; the method was immunoSEQ multiplex PCR. The data contain hundreds of thousands of clones, 75% to 90% of them singletons. In terms of age and location, participants ranged from roughly 18 to 90 years and lived in around 22 US areas.

Input material: PBMCs or T cells enriched from blood (not recorded which). V is TRBV5-1 and J is TRBJ2-7, with 8 bases that match TRBD2. The TCR originated in a man aged 30 to 45 who had recovered from COVID-19. The CDR3 nucleotides read TGCGCCAGCAGCCAAACTAGCGGTAGCTCCTACGAGCAGTACTTC. Its protein is CASSQTSGSSYEQYF.